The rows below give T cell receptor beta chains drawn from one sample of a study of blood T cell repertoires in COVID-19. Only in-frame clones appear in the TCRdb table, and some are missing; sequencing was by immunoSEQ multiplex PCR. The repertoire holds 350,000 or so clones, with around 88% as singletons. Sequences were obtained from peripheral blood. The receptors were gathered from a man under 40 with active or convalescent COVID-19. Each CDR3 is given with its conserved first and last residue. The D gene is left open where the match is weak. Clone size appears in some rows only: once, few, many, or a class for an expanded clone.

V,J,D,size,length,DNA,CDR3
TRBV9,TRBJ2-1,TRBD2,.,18,TGTGCCAGCAGCGTGGGGACTAGCGACACCAGCTCCTACAATGAGCAGTTCTTC,CASSVGTSDTSSYNEQFF
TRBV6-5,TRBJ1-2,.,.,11,TGTGCCAGCAGAACGACGGGTGGCTACACCTTC,CASRTTGGYTF
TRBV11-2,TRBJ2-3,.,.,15,TGTGCCAGCAGCTTATTCAGGCCTAGCACAGATACGCAGTATTTT,CASSLFRPSTDTQYF
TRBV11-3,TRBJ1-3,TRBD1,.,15,TGTGCCAGCAGCTTCTTGGGACAGTCTGGAAACACCATATATTTT,CASSFLGQSGNTIYF
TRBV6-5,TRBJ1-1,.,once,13,TGTGCCAGCAGTTACGCCACAGGGCCTGAAGCTTTCTTT,CASSYATGPEAFF
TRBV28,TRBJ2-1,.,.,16,TGTGCCAGCTCAATCGCCTGGGAGAGCTCCTACAATGAGCAGTTCTTC,CASSIAWESSYNEQFF
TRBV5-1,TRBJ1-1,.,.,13,TGCGCCAGCAGCTTGCCCCCGGGGACTGAAGCTTTCTTT,CASSLPPGTEAFF
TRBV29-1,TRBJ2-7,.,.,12,TGCAGCGTAACGACAGAAGCCTACGAGCAGTACTTC,CSVTTEAYEQYF
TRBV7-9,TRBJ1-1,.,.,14,TGTGCCAGCAGCTCCATCACGGGGAACACTGAAGCTTTCTTT,CASSSITGNTEAFF
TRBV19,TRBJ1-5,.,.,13,TGTGCCAGTAGTATGGTAGGCAATCAGCCCCAGCATTTT,CASSMVGNQPQHF
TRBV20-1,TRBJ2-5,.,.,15,TGCAGTGCCAGTGAACCGGGACTCCTTAGGGAGACCCAGTACTTC,CSASEPGLLRETQYF
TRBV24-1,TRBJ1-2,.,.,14,TGTGCCACCAGTGATTCCGTCGTGGGAGACGGCTACACCTTC,CATSDSVVGDGYTF
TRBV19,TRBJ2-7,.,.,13,TGTGCCAGTCTCTTAGAAGAGGAAAGCGAGCAGTACTTC,CASLLEEESEQYF
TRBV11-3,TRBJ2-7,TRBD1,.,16,TGTGCCAGCAGCTCCGGGGACAGGCGTGAATGGGACGAGCAGTACTTC,CASSSGDRREWDEQYF
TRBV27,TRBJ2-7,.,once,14,TGTGCCAGCAGTATAGGCCTAGGCCGATACGAGCAGTACTTC,CASSIGLGRYEQYF
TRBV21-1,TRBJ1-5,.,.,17,TGTGCCAGCAGCAGGCAGCAGGGCCGTTATCCGAATCAGCCCCAGCATTTT,CASSRQQGRYPNQPQHF
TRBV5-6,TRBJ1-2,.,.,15,TGTGCCAGCAGCTTGGTACAGCTGTTTAACTATGGCTACACCTTC,CASSLVQLFNYGYTF
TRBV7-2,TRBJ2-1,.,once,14,TGTGCCAGCAGCCGGGACTGGTCCAAAAATGAGCAGTTCTTC,CASSRDWSKNEQFF
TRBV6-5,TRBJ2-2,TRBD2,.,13,TGTGCCAGCAGCGGACTAGCGGGGGGTAGACTGTTTTTT,CASSGLAGGRLFF
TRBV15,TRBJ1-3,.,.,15,TGTGCCACCAGCAGAGATCCGGGCTCTGGAAACACCATATATTTT,CATSRDPGSGNTIYF
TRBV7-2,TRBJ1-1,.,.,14,TGTGCCAGCAGCTTGGCGGGGAGCTGGGCTGAAGCTTTCTTT,CASSLAGSWAEAFF
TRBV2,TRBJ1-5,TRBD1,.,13,TGTGCCAGCACCCGGACAGGGAGACAGCCCCAGCATTTT,CASTRTGRQPQHF
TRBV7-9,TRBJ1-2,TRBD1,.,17,TGTGCCAGCAGCCCAAGGGACAGGGGGCGGGATAACTATGGCTACACCTTC,CASSPRDRGRDNYGYTF
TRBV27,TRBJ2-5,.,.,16,TGTGCCAGCGGGTATAGCGGAACATCTTACCAAGAGACCCAGTACTTC,CASGYSGTSYQETQYF
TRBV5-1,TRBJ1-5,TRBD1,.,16,TGCGCCAGCAGCAGGGGGCCGCGGGGACCGGGTCAGCCCCAGCATTTT,CASSRGPRGPGQPQHF
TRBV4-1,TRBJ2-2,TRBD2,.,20,TGCGCCAGCAGCCAAGCACGCCTAGCGGGGGACCTTAGGAACACCGGGGAGCTGTTTTTT,CASSQARLAGDLRNTGELFF
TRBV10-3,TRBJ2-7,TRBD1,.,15,TGTGCCATCAGTGAGTTGGACAGGCACTCCTACGAGCAGTACTTC,CAISELDRHSYEQYF
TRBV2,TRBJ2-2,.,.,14,TGTGCCACCCCCAGCCGACAGGCTAGCGGGGAGCTGTTTTTT,CATPSRQASGELFF
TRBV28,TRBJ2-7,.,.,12,TGTGCCAGCAGTTCACAGCCCTACGAGCAGTACTTC,CASSSQPYEQYF
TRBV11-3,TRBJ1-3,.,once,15,TGTGCCAGCAGCTTAGGAGGTATCTCTGGAAACACCATATATTTT,CASSLGGISGNTIYF
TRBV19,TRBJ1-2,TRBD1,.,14,TGTGCCAGTAGTATAGGGACAGGGTTCCATGGCTACACCTTC,CASSIGTGFHGYTF
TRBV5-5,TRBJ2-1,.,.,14,TGTGCCAGCAGCTTGTACGGCGGGCACAATGAGCAGTTCTTC,CASSLYGGHNEQFF
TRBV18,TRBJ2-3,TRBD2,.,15,TGTGCCAGCTCACCAGCTAGCGGGGGCTCAGATACGCAGTATTTT,CASSPASGGSDTQYF
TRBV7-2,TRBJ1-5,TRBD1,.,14,TGTGCCAGCAGCTTCTGGACAGGGGATCAGCCCCAGCATTTT,CASSFWTGDQPQHF
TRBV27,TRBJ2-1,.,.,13,TGTGCCAGCAGTTTCGGGCGTACAGGGGAGCAGTTCTTC,CASSFGRTGEQFF
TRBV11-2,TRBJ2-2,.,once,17,TGTGCCAGCAGCCCCGTGGGGGCATTGAACGTTCCCGGGGAGCTGTTTTTT,CASSPVGALNVPGELFF
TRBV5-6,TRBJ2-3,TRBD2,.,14,TGTGCCAGCAGCTCGGGGGGGCTGAGAGATACGCAGTATTTT,CASSSGGLRDTQYF
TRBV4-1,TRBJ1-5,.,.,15,TGCGCCAGCAGCCACGGGGTCTTTAGGGATCAGCCCCAGCATTTT,CASSHGVFRDQPQHF
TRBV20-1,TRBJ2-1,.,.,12,TGCAGTGCTAGTACTAGCTACAATGAGCAGTTCTTC,CSASTSYNEQFF
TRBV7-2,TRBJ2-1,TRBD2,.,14,TGTGCCAGCAGCTTGGTTGGCGGGAGGGATGAGCAGTTCTTC,CASSLVGGRDEQFF
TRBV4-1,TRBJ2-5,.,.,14,TGCGCCAGCAGCCAAGATCCACCCAGGGCGGCGTTTTACTTC,CASSQDPPRAAFYF
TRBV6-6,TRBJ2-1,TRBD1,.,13,TGTGCCAGCAAAGACAGGGGGGACAATGAGCAGTTCTTC,CASKDRGDNEQFF
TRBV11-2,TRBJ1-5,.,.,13,TGTGCCAGCAGCTTAGAAAAGGAGCAGCCCCAGCATTTT,CASSLEKEQPQHF
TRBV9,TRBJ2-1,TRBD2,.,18,TGTGCCAGCAGCGTGGGGTTTTTCCGGCTAGCGGGTAGCGGTGAGCAGTTCTTC,CASSVGFFRLAGSGEQFF
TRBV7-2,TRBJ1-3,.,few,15,TGTGCCAGCAGCTTAGGAGCCAGGGTCCCTAACACCATATATTTT,CASSLGARVPNTIYF
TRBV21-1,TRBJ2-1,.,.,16,TGTGCCAGCAGCAAACGGCCGGGAGAGGATAAGGATGAGCAGTTCTTC,CASSKRPGEDKDEQFF
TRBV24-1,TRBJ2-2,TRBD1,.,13,TGTGCCACCAGTCGGACAGGGTCCGGGGAGCTGTTTTTT,CATSRTGSGELFF
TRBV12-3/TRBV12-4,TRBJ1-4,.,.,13,TGTGCCAGCAGTTTAAGGACGGGAGAAAAACTGTTTTTT,CASSLRTGEKLFF
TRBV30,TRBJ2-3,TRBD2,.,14,TGTGCCTGGATCGGTAGGCGGGAGACAGATACGCAGTATTTT,CAWIGRRETDTQYF
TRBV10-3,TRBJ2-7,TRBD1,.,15,TGTGCCATCAGTAGAGACAGGGCGAGCTCCTACGAGCAGTACTTC,CAISRDRASSYEQYF
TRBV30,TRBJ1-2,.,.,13,TGTGCCTGGAGTGACGAGGGGAGGTATGGCTACACCTTC,CAWSDEGRYGYTF
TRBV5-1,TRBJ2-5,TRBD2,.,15,TGCGCCAGCAGCTTGGGGACTAGCGGGCAAGAGACCCAGTACTTC,CASSLGTSGQETQYF
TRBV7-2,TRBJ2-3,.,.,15,TGTGCCAGCAGCTTCGGGGGAGTCTCCACAGATACGCAGTATTTT,CASSFGGVSTDTQYF
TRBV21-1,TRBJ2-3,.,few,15,TGTGCCAGACCTGGGGAGCGGGGGGTTACAGATACGCAGTATTTT,CARPGERGVTDTQYF
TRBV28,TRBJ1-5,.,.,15,TGTGCCAGCAGTGCCGACATCTATAGCAATCAGCCCCAGCATTTT,CASSADIYSNQPQHF
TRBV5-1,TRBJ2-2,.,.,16,TGCGCCAGCAGCTTGGCCCAGGTGATCGGGGCCGGGGAGCTGTTTTTT,CASSLAQVIGAGELFF
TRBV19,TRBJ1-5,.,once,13,TGTGCCAGTACCCTTGGGGGCATTCAGCCCCAGCATTTT,CASTLGGIQPQHF
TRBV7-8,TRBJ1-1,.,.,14,TGTGCCAGCAGCTTAGAAATGTCTAACACTGAAGCTTTCTTT,CASSLEMSNTEAFF
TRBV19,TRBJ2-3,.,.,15,TGTGCCACACTCGGACGGGGGAGGAGCACAGATACGCAGTATTTT,CATLGRGRSTDTQYF